The present TCR beta chain was sequenced within a study of blood T cell repertoires in COVID-19. Turning to the study itself: Sites across the United States, Italy and Spain contributed samples from acute and convalescent COVID-19. T cells, B-cell-depleted T cells, or PBMCs provided the cDNA or gDNA that served as material.

Trimming took 5 bases from V and 13 from J; bases not matched to a gene: 10. This CDR3 is built from 14 residues. Germline values: CDR1 WNHNN, CDR2 SYGVQD (reference sequence). The assay was immunoSEQ multiplex PCR, and TCRdb's table has in-frame clones only and misses some. The table includes around 99,000 clones, approximately 90% detected once. The chain couples TRBV10-1 to TRBJ2-1, with TRBD2 matching over 11 bases. The TCR was taken from a man aged 50 to 60 with active or convalescent COVID-19. The sample comprised peripheral blood. In nucleotides, the CDR3 is TGCGCCAGCAGTATTGACAGTAGCGGGAGGGACCAGTTCTTC. As protein: CASSIDSSGRDQFF.